The present TCR beta chain was sequenced within a study of blood T cells in healthy people across ages. Study-wide points: Naive and antigen-experienced cells could not be conclusively compared, given unsorted PBMCs. Roughly linear age-related decline in beta diversity appeared, significant by age around 42.

Those donating, healthy Caucasian individuals from Russia, were aged 6 to 90. A J-beta primer mix and a sample-barcoded 5' primer were used in a second PCR of roughly 6 to 11 cycles. Every molecule of cDNA carried a tag from a template-switch adaptor with 12 random nucleotides. One entry per CDR3 protein results from TCRdb running MiXCR on the 5' RACE reads. The table lists 650,000 to 1,000,000 distinct CDR3 sequences, roughly 40% of them singletons. This CDR3 is built from 14 residues. Per germline, CDR1 MDHEN and CDR2 SYDVKM. The trim removed 5 bases at V and 3 bases at J, leaving 6 bases unmatched. Regarding this clonotype: Its antigen is currently unknown.

The sequence was obtained from a man aged 18 to 29 in good health. The rearrangement links TRBV28 to TRBJ2-7; TRBD2 matches 8 bases. Sequenced sample: blood. CDR3 nucleotides: TGTGCCAGCAGTGCCAACGGGAGGGGCTACGAGCAGTACTTC. Amino acid sequence: CASSANGRGYEQYF.